This T cell receptor (beta chain) comes out of a study of blood T cell repertoires in COVID-19. Study background: Researchers got acute and convalescent COVID-19 samples from the United States, Italy and Spain.

CDR1 and CDR2 (germline): SGHDN, FVKESK. This CDR3 is 15 amino acids long. Trimming took 4 bases from V and 8 from J; bases not matched to a gene: 8. Original data processing: Amplified reference gene primers provided the basis for estimating nucleated cell counts. Sequenced by immunoSEQ multiplex PCR; TCRdb stores in-frame clones only, minus some. V and J calls and clone size follow that table, whereas D and trimming were derived from the DNA. Here the sample spans fewer than 180,000 clones, roughly nine tenths being singletons. Sequencing was done on a sample of peripheral blood. This TCR came from a woman aged 55-69 years with active or convalescent COVID-19. The chain joins TRBV14 to TRBJ1-6; 7 bases match TRBD1. This CDR3 is CASSPQGGGDSPLHF. The CDR3 region has the DNA TGTGCCAGCAGCCCCCAGGGGGGAGGAGATTCACCCCTCCACTTT. Full variable domain (rest looked up from reference TRBV14 and TRBJ1-6): EAGVTQFPSHSVIEKGQTVTLRCDPISGHDNLYWYRRVMGKEIKFLLHFVKESKQDESGMPNNRFLAERTGGTYSTLKVQPAELEDSGVYFCASSPQGGGDSPLHFGNGTRLTVT.